This T cell receptor (beta chain) was documented in a study of T cells in Graves' hyperthyroidism and ophthalmopathy. The hyperthyroidism patients had all been newly diagnosed, and their disease duration was under 2 months. Their ages ranged from 18 to 65 years. The CDR3 regions of TCR beta were amplified from RNA transcripts. The primer set for the first-round RT-PCR of the TCR CDR3 was HTBI. TCRdb fed the multiplex PCR reads into MiXCR, producing one record per CDR3 protein. The data hold under 400,000 distinct CDR3 sequences, with 21% observed a single time. Findings of the study overall: Among clonotypes expanded in thyroid above 0.001, most were also found in blood.

This clonotype came up a few times. The antigen is not known. The sequence was collected from a woman between 45 and 60 years old with Graves' hyperthyroidism. The sequencing sample was made of blood.

Here the CDR3 DNA reads TGTGCCAGCAGTAACAGCAACACTGAAGCTTTCTTT. As protein: CASSNSNTEAFF. V is TRBV6-1 and J is TRBJ1-1; no clear D gene. V lost 5 bases and J 2 bases, leaving 6 bases between the germline ends. The germline gives CDR1 MNHNS, CDR2 SASEGT. The CDR3 has 12 amino acids.